The 14 T cell receptor beta chains listed next were all sequenced from one sample in a study of spatial heterogeneity in lung cancer. Whole-study results and caveats: Intratumoral expanded alpha and beta TCR counts were found to track tumor mutation counts.

Sample time point: sample taken at primary tumor resection. Via MiXCR, TCRdb re-called the 5' RACE reads, giving one row per CDR3 protein. The table lists 17,000 or so distinct CDR3 sequences, 6.2% of them singletons, with 6.5% to 7% in the top ten. These TCRs' antigens remain unknown. This specimen consisted of lung tumor tissue, obtained at surgery. These receptors were collected from a male donor with early-stage non-small cell lung cancer.

This clonotype was picked up many times. A library made for alpha chains picked up this beta chain off target, so its size means little. The chain employs TRBV6-6 and TRBJ2-1; 12 positions match TRBD2. Germline V gene sequence: CDR1 MNHNY, CDR2 SVGAGI (reference sequence). This CDR3 region has 16 residues. J was trimmed by 9 bases and V by 4 bases; bases with no gene match: 10. The CDR3 DNA is TGTGCCAGCAGTTGGGGACTAGCGGGCCCGGCGGGTGAGCAGTTCTTC. Translating gives CASSWGLAGPAGEQFF.

In its sample, this clonotype ranks as medium-sized. Found in a library prepared for alpha chains, this beta chain is an off-target read, and its abundance has little meaning. The rearrangement links TRBV18 to TRBJ2-4, with 9 bases fitting TRBD2. The CDR3 contains 14 residues. Trimming removed 1 base from V and 8 bases from J; junction bases left unmatched: 3. Per germline, CDR1 KGHSH and CDR2 LQKENI. Here the CDR3 reads CASSPLAGEDIQYF. The CDR3 DNA reads TGTGCCAGCTCACCACTAGCGGGAGAGGACATTCAGTACTTC.

This clonotype appeared many times. Being off target in a library aimed at alpha chains, this beta chain has a size of little meaning. V is TRBV9 and J is TRBJ2-3; weak D call: TRBD1 (5 bases). The V and J ends lost 0 bases and 0 bases respectively, with 8 bases between them. This CDR3 is 15 amino acids long. Germline V CDR1 and CDR2: SGDLS, YYNGEE. CDR3 DNA sequence: TGTGCCAGCAGCGTAGGGACATTTAGCACAGATACGCAGTATTTT. Translating gives CASSVGTFSTDTQYF.

This clonotype occurred many times. A library prepared for alpha chains yielded this beta chain as an off-target read; its size is of little meaning. The V gene is TRBV7-8, the J gene TRBJ2-6; D might be TRBD1 (5 bases). V was shortened by 5 bases and J by 0 bases, with 14 bases between the two germline ends. This CDR3 is built from 17 residues. Germline lookup yields CDR1 SGHVS and CDR2 FQNEAQ. The CDR3 region is CASSLIQGNSGANVLTF. The CDR3 DNA reads TGTGCCAGCAGCCTTATCCAGGGTAACTCTGGGGCCAACGTCCTGACTTTC.

On this clonotype: The library was built for alpha chains, so this beta chain is an off-target read and its size means little. The chain links TRBV2 to TRBJ2-7; TRBD1 aligns across 7 bases. V gave up 5 bases and J gave up 0 bases; unmatched junction bases: 10. CDR1 SNHLY and CDR2 FYNNEI come from the germline V gene. This CDR3 is 16 amino acids long. The CDR3 coding sequence is TGTGCCAGCAGTACCCCACCCCCAGGGGGCTCCTACGAGCAGTACTTC. Its protein is CASSTPPPGGSYEQYF. Full variable domain (outside the CDR3, taken from reference TRBV2 and TRBJ2-7): EPEVTQTPSHQVTQMGQEVILRCVPISNHLYFYWYRQILGQKVEFLVSFYNNEISEKSEIFDDQFSVERPDGSNFTLKIRSTKLEDSAMYFCASSTPPPGGSYEQYFGPGTRLTVT.

This clonotype occurred many times. Because this beta chain is a stray read in a library intended to capture alpha chains, its abundance should not be given much weight. The chain links TRBV6-5 to TRBJ2-7, with TRBD1 as a possible D gene (5 bases). Deletions cut 2 bases from V and 7 bases from J, with 12 bases between. Germline V CDR1 and CDR2: MNHEY, SVGAGI. The length of the CDR3 is 13 residues. The chain's CDR3 is CASSYPGRGEQYF. CDR3 DNA sequence: TGTGCCAGCAGTTACCCCGGTAGGGGTGAGCAGTACTTC.

This clonotype has a count of ten or more. This beta chain is a stray sequence in a library constructed for alpha chains; its clone size is not meaningful. This sequence joins TRBV28 and TRBJ2-7; 9 bases map to TRBD2. V lost 2 bases to trimming and J lost 3 bases; unmatched junction nucleotides: 14. The germline V gene encodes CDR1 MDHEN and CDR2 SYDVKM. This CDR3 spans 18 amino acids. The CDR3 DNA is TGTGCCAGCAGTTTAGCCGGGGCGGGACTAGCCACCCGCTACGAGCAGTACTTC. As protein: CASSLAGAGLATRYEQYF.

This clonotype was counted at least ten times. Being off target in a library aimed at alpha chains, this beta chain has a size of little meaning. The chain uses TRBV7-8 and TRBJ2-7; the match to TRBD2 covers 10 bases. Germline CDR1 and CDR2: SGHVS and FQNEAQ. V lost 5 bases, J lost 2 bases, and 6 bases stayed unmatched. The CDR3 contains 15 residues. The CDR3 reads CASSLRTSGAYEQYF. For the CDR3, the DNA is TGTGCCAGCAGCCTCCGGACTAGCGGAGCCTACGAGCAGTACTTC.

The sample holds many counts of this clonotype. This beta chain slipped into a library made for alpha chains as a stray read, so its size is not meaningful. The V gene is TRBV28, the J gene TRBJ2-7, with D perhaps matching TRBD2 (5 bases). V was cut by 1 base and J by 1 base, with 11 bases left in between. CDR1 is MDHEN and CDR2 is SYDVKM in the germline V gene. The CDR3 covers 15 residues. The CDR3 loop is CASSLLAGNSYEQYF. In nucleotides, the CDR3 is TGTGCCAGCAGTTTATTGGCGGGCAATTCCTACGAGCAGTACTTC.

For this clonotype: A single base separates this from a much larger clone, so it may be a read error. Because the library targeted alpha chains, this beta chain is an off-target read whose size means little. The chain has TRBV20-1 and TRBJ1-1; D call uncertain. The ends were cut back, 6 bases at V and 3 bases at J, with 14 bases in the middle. This CDR3 has 13 amino acids. Germline values: CDR1 DFQATT, CDR2 SNEGSKA (reference sequence). The CDR3 sequence is CSAPVSMYTEAFF. The CDR3 region has the DNA TGCAGTGCCCCCGTCAGTATGTACACTGAAGCTTTCTTT.

This clonotype was observed many times. For a library built for alpha chains, this beta chain is a stray read; little rests on its size. The J gene is TRBJ1-6, the V gene TRBV20-1, with D hard to call. Between the trimmed V and J ends, which lost 1 base and 0 bases, there was a span of 7 bases. The CDR3 sequence is 15 residues long. Germline V lookup: CDR1 DFQATT, CDR2 SNEGSKA (reference sequence). The chain's CDR3 is CSARGSFSYNSPLHF. The CDR3 coding sequence is TGCAGTGCTAGAGGGTCCTTCTCCTATAATTCACCCCTCCACTTT.

This clonotype has at least ten counts. This beta chain appears as a stray read in a library generated for alpha chains; its size is not informative. The V call is TRBV11-3, the J call TRBJ2-1; tentative D call: TRBD2 (5 bases). V lost 1 base and J lost 6, with 7 bases in between. Germline assignment: CDR1 SGHNT and CDR2 YENEEA. The CDR3 covers 13 residues. CDR3 nucleotide sequence: TGTGCCAGCAGCTTAGCCGGGGTCAATGAGCAGTTCTTC. Its translation: CASSLAGVNEQFF.

There are many counts of this clonotype. This beta chain is a stray sequence in a library constructed for alpha chains; its clone size is not meaningful. The rearrangement links TRBV6-2 or TRBV6-3 to TRBJ2-3; 8 positions match TRBD2. This CDR3 comprises 16 residues. Trimming took 7 bases from V and 2 from J; bases not matched to a gene: 11. Germline lookup yields CDR1 MNHEY and CDR2 SVGEGT. This CDR3 reads CASIPSPGLVTDTQYF. The CDR3, as DNA: TGTGCCAGCATTCCCTCTCCGGGACTAGTCACAGATACGCAGTATTTT.

This clonotype was detected many times. This beta chain is a stray read from a library made for alpha chains; its abundance is not meaningful. This chain connects TRBV25-1 to TRBJ1-1; possible D gene TRBD1, 6 bases. The V gene lost 6 bases and the J gene lost 3 bases, with 11 bases spanning the gap. In germline, CDR1 is MGHDK, CDR2 SYGVNS. CDR3 length: 13 amino acids. Here the CDR3 reads CASSYAGDTEAFF. CDR3 in DNA: TGTGCCAGCAGCTACGCAGGGGACACTGAAGCTTTCTTT.